These 11 T cell receptor beta chains were all obtained from the same sample, sequenced in a study of blood T cell repertoires in COVID-19. Sequencing used immunoSEQ multiplex PCR; TCRdb keeps in-frame clones, though not all of them. The table has over 200,000 clones, approximately 90% seen once; the top ten hold around 2%. What was sequenced was peripheral blood. The origin of the receptors is a man younger than 45 who had recovered from COVID-19.

This chain connects TRBV19 to TRBJ1-3; D perhaps matches TRBD1 (6 bases). The CDR3 consists of 14 residues. Trimming cost V 8 bases and J 0 bases, with 11 bases left between them. Germline CDR1 reads LNHDA; CDR2 reads SQIVND (reference sequence). CDR3 bases: TGTGCCAGTGATGGACAGACCTCTGGAAACACCATATATTTT. It codes for CASDGQTSGNTIYF.

Here the CDR3 DNA reads TGTGCCAGCACCAAACCTGGACTAGCGGACAACACCGGGGAGCTGTTTTTT. Protein: CASTKPGLADNTGELFF. The chain uses TRBV27 and TRBJ2-2, with 10 nucleotides matching TRBD2. Germline V gene sequence: CDR1 MNHEY, CDR2 SMNVEV (reference sequence). The CDR3 length is 17 residues. Trimming took 7 bases from V and 2 from J; bases not matched to a gene: 10.

V usage is TRBV5-6 and J usage is TRBJ1-1, with 7 positions matching TRBD1. The CDR3 runs 14 residues. J gave up 8 bases and V 0 bases, and 7 bases lay outside the gene matches. Germline V CDR1 and CDR2: SGHDT, YYEEEE. The DNA for the CDR3 is TGTGCCAGCAGCTTGGAAGGACAGGAGGTCGAAGCTTTCTTT. It specifies CASSLEGQEVEAFF.

The chain employs TRBV6-4 and TRBJ2-1; the match to TRBD2 covers 9 bases. V trimming: 5 bases; J trimming: 6 bases; junction bases outside the gene matches: 11. Germline V gives CDR1 MRHNA, CDR2 SNTAGT. CDR3 length: 16 residues. The DNA for the CDR3 is TGTGCCAGCAGTCCCTTCGGCGGGGGGGGATCCAATGAGCAGTTCTTC. Amino acids: CASSPFGGGGSNEQFF.

This clone is a singleton in its sample. V and J are TRBV15 and TRBJ2-7; no reliable D call. Between the trimmed V and J ends, which lost 3 bases and 3 bases, there was a span of 3 bases. This CDR3 has 11 residues. Germline loops: CDR1 LNHNV, CDR2 YYDKDF (reference sequence). The CDR3 DNA reads as TGTGCCACCAGCAGTTACTACGAGCAGTACTTC. Its translation is CATSSYYEQYF.

This chain joins TRBV12-5 and TRBJ1-2, with TRBD1 matching over 9 bases. CDR1 and CDR2 (germline): LGHNT, FRNRAP. This CDR3 contains 13 residues. V lost 2 bases and J lost 10; bases outside the gene matches: 5. The CDR3 DNA reads TGTGCTAGTGGTTTGCCGGGACAGGGAGACTACACCTTC. Protein sequence: CASGLPGQGDYTF.

The CDR3 region is CASSRTGGSGTDTQYF. The DNA for the CDR3 is TGTGCCAGCAGCAGAACAGGGGGTTCCGGCACAGATACGCAGTATTTT. The chain has TRBV7-2 and TRBJ2-3; TRBD1 matches 8 bases. CDR1 is SGHTA, CDR2 FQGNSA, per germline. The CDR3 length is 16 residues. V dropped 5 bases and J dropped 1; count of bases not matched to a gene: 8.

This clone was counted once. This chain uses TRBV5-1 with TRBJ2-2; D is unresolved. This CDR3 has 11 amino acids. Germline V gene sequence: CDR1 SGHRS, CDR2 YFSETQ. Trimming left V 5 bases short and J 7 bases short, with 6 bases between. CDR3 DNA sequence: TGCGCCAGCAGGTCAAACGGGGAGCTGTTTTTT. This encodes CASRSNGELFF.

The V and J genes are TRBV9 and TRBJ1-3, with D hard to call. The germline gives CDR1 SGDLS, CDR2 YYNGEE. The ends were cut back, 3 bases at V and 0 bases at J, with 16 bases in the middle. The length of the CDR3 is 17 residues. The CDR3 here is CASSAPLAGRSGNTIYF. CDR3 in DNA: TGTGCCAGCAGCGCCCCACTAGCGGGTCGCTCTGGAAACACCATATATTTT.

This clone was picked up one time. This rearrangement joins TRBV7-9 to TRBJ1-1; the D gene is possibly TRBD1 (6 bases). The V end was cut by 5 bases, the J end by 2 bases, with 9 bases between. The CDR3 is 13 amino acids. The V gene's germline CDR1 is SEHNR and CDR2 FQNEAQ (reference sequence). CDR3 region: CASSRQVNTEAFF. In nucleotides, the CDR3 is TGTGCCAGCAGCCGACAGGTTAACACTGAAGCTTTCTTT.

V usage is TRBV28 and J usage is TRBJ1-2, with D perhaps matching TRBD1 (6 bases). The germline V gene encodes CDR1 MDHEN and CDR2 SYDVKM. Trimming removed 5 bases at V and 2 bases at J, with 6 bases between. The CDR3 spans 12 residues. The CDR3 is CASSRGNYGYTF. The CDR3 nucleotides are TGTGCCAGCAGTAGGGGGAACTATGGCTACACCTTC.